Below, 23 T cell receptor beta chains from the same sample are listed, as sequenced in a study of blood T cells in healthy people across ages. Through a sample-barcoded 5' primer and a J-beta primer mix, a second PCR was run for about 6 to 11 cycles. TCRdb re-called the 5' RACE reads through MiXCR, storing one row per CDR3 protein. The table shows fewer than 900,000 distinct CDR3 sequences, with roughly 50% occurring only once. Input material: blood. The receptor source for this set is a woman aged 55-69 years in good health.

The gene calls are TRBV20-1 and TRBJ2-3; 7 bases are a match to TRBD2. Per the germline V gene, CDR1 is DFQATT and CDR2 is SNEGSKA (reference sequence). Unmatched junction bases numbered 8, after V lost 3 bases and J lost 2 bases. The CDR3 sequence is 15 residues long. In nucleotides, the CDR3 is TGCAGTGCTAGTTTTGCGGGAGCCCCCACAGATACGCAGTATTTT. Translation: CSASFAGAPTDTQYF.

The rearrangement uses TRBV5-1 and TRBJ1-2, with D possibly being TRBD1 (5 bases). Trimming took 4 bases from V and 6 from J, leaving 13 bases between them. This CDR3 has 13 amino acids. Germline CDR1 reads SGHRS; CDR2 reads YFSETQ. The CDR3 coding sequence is TGCGCCAGCAGCCTGGGACGAACTAATGGCTACACCTTC. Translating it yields CASSLGRTNGYTF.

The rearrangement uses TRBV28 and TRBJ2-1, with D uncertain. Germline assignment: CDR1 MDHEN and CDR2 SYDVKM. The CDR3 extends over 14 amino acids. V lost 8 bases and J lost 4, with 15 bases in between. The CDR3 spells CASFPGRSYNEQFF. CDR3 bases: TGTGCCAGCTTCCCCGGGCGATCGTACAATGAGCAGTTCTTC.

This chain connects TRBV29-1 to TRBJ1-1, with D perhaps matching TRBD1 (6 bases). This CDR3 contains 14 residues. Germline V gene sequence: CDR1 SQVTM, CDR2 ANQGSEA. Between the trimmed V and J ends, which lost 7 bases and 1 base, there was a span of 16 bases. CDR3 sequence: CSAPGGQKNTEAFF. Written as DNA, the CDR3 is TGCAGCGCCCCCGGGGGACAAAAGAACACTGAAGCTTTCTTT. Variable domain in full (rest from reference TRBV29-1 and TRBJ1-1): SAVISQKPSRDICQRGTSLTIQCQVDSQVTMMFWYRQQPGQSLTLIATANQGSEATYESGFVIDKFPISRPNLTFSTLTVSNMSPEDSSIYLCSAPGGQKNTEAFFGQGTRLTVV.

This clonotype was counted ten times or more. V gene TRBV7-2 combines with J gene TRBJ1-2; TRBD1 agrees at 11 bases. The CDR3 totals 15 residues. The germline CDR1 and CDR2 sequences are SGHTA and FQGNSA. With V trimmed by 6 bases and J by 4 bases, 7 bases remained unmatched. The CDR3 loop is CASSPRTGGRYGYTF. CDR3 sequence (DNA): TGTGCCAGCAGTCCCAGGACAGGGGGCCGCTATGGCTACACCTTC.

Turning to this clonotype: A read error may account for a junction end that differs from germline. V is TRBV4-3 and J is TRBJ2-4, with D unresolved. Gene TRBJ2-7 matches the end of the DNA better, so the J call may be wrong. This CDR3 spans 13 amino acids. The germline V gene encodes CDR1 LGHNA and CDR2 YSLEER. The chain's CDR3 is CASNQDRALEQYF. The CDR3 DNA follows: TGCGCCAGCAACCAAGATCGGGCGCTCGAGCAGTACTTC.

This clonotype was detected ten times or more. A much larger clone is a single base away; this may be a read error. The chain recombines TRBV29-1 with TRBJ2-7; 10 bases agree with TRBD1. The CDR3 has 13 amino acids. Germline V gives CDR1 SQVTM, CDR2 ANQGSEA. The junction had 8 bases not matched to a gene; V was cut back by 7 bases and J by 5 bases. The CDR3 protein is CSGHGDRGDEQYF. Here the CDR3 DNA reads TGCAGCGGGCACGGGGACAGGGGCGACGAGCAGTACTTC.

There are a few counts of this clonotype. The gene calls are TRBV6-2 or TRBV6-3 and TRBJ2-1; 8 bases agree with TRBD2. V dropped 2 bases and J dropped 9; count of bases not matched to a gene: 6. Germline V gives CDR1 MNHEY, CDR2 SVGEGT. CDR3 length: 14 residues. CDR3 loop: CASSYTGGPIEQFF. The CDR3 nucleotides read TGTGCCAGCAGTTACACGGGAGGGCCGATTGAGCAGTTCTTC.

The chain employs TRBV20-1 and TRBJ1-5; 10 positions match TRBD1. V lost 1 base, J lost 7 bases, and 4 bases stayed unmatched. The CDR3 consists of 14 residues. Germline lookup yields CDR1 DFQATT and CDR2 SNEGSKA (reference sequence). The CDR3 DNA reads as TGCAGTGCTAGAGTGGACAGGGGGGACCAGCCCCAGCATTTT. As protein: CSARVDRGDQPQHF.

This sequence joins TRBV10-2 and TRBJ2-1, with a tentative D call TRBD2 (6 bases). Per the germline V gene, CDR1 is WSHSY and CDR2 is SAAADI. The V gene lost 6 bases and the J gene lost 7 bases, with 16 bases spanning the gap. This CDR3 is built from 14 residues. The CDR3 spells CASRVTGDTNEQFF. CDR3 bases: TGCGCCAGCAGGGTCACGGGAGATACAAATGAGCAGTTCTTC.

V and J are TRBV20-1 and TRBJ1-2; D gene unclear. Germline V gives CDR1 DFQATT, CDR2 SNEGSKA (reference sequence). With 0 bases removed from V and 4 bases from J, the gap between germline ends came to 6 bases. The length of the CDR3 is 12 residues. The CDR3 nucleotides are TGCAGTGCTAGAGATTCCCCCTATGGCTACACCTTC. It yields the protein CSARDSPYGYTF.

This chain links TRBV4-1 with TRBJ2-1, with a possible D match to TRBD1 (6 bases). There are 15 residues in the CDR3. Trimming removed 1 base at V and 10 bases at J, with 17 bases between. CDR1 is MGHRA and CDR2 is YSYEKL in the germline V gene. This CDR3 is CASSQGFGQLEEQFF. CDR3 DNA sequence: TGCGCCAGCAGCCAAGGGTTTGGACAGTTGGAGGAGCAGTTCTTC.

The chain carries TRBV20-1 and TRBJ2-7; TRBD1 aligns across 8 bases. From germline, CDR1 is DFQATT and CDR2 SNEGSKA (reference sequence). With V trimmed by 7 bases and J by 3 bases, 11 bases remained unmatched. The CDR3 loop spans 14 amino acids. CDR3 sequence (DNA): TGCAGTGGCACCGGACAGGGCAGAAACTACGAGCAGTACTTC. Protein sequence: CSGTGQGRNYEQYF.

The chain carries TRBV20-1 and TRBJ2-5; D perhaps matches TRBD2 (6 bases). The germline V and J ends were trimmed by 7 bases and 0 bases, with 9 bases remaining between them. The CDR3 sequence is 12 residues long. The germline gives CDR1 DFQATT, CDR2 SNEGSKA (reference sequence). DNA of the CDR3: TGCAGTGTTGCGGGGAACCAAGAGACCCAGTACTTC. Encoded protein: CSVAGNQETQYF.

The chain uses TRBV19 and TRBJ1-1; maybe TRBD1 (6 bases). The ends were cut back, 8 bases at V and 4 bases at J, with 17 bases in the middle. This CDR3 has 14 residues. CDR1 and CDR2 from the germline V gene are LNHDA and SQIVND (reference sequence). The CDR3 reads CASPAPRGGTEAFF. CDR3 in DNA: TGTGCCAGTCCTGCCCCCAGGGGAGGCACTGAAGCTTTCTTT.

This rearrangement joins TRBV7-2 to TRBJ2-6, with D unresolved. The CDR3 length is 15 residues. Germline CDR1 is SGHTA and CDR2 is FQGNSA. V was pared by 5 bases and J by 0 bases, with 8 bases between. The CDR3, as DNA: TGTGCCAGCAGCCGCGTGGACTCTGGGGCCAACGTCCTGACTTTC. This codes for CASSRVDSGANVLTF.

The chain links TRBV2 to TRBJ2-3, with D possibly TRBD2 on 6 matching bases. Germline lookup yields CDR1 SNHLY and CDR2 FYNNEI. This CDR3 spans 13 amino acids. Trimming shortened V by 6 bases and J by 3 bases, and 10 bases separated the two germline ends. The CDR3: CASRQRGTDTQYF. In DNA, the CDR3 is TGTGCCAGCAGACAACGGGGGACAGATACGCAGTATTTT.

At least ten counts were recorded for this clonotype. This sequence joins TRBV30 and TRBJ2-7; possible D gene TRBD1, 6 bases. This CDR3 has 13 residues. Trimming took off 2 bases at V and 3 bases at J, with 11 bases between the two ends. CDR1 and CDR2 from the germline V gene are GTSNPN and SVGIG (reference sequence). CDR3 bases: TGTGCCTGGAGTACAGGGATTATCTACGAGCAGTACTTC. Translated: CAWSTGIIYEQYF.

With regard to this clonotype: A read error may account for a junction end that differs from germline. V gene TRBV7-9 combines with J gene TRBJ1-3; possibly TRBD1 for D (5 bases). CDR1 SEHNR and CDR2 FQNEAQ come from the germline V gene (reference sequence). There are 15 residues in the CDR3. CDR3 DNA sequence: TGTGCCAGTGAGACAGCGGGGTTTGATGGAAACATCATATATTTT. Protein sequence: CASETAGFDGNIIYF.

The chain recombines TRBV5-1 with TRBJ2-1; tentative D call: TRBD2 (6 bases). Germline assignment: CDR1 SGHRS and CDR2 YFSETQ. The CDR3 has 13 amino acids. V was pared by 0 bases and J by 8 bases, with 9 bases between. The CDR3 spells CASSLGSSDEQFF. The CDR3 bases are TGCGCCAGCAGCTTGGGGTCTAGCGATGAGCAGTTCTTC.

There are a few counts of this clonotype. CDR3 sequence (DNA): TGTGCCAGCAGTTATTCCAGGGCGGGCTACACCTTC. The encoded protein is CASSYSRAGYTF. This chain uses TRBV6-5 with TRBJ1-2, with D perhaps matching TRBD1 (5 bases). Germline CDR1 is MNHEY and CDR2 is SVGAGI. The CDR3 extends over 12 amino acids. The V gene lost 3 bases and the J gene lost 8 bases, with 10 bases spanning the gap.

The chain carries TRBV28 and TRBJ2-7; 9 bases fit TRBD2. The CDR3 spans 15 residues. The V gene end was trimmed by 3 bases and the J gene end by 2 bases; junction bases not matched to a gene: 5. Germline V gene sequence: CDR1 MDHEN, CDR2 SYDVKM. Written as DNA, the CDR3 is TGTGCCAGCAGTTTCACTAGCGGGCCCACCTACGAGCAGTACTTC. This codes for CASSFTSGPTYEQYF.

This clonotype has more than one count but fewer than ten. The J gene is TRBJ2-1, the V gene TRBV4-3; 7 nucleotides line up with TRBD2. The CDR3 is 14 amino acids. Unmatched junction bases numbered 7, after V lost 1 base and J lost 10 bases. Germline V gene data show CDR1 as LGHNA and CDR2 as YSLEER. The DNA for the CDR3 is TGCGCCAGCAGCCAAGTCGCGGGAGTAGAGGAGCAGTTCTTC. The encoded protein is CASSQVAGVEEQFF.